This is a list of T cell receptor beta chains from one sample in a study of neurological immune-mediated disorders. TCRdb re-derived calls from the 5' RACE reads in MiXCR, one entry per CDR3 protein. The sample comprises some 38,000 distinct CDR3 sequences, 11% to 15% of which are singletons, and approximately 30% rests with the top ten. Sample: PBMCs. These receptors all come from a woman between 50 and 59 years old with HTLV-1-associated myelopathy (HAM/TSP). CDR3s include the opening cysteine and the closing phenylalanine or tryptophan. D genes are given only for firm matches. Part of the rows lack a size; the others show once, few, many or a class for expanded clones.

many,TRBJ1-5,.,TRBV5-1,TGCGCCAGCAGCTTAAGGATCGGCCAGCCCCAGCATTTT,CASSLRIGQPQHF
many,TRBJ1-2,.,TRBV6-2/TRBV6-3,TGTGCCAGCAACCCAGACGGGAACTATGGCTACACCTTC,CASNPDGNYGYTF
many,TRBJ2-3,TRBD2,TRBV5-1,TGCGCCAGCAGTTGGACTAGCGGGGCTTTGACGGTCCCAGATACGCAGTATTTT,CASSWTSGALTVPDTQYF
many,TRBJ2-3,.,TRBV29-1,TGCAGCGTTGGGGACACCGGCACAGATACGCAGTATTTT,CSVGDTGTDTQYF
many,TRBJ2-1,TRBD2,TRBV5-6,TGTGCCAGCAAGGCTAGCGGGCCCACCAATGAGCAGTTCTTC,CASKASGPTNEQFF
many,TRBJ2-2,.,TRBV28,TGTGCCAGCGGCCCCGGGGGGCGGATCACCGGGGAGCTGTTTTTT,CASGPGGRITGELFF
many,TRBJ1-5,.,TRBV3-1,TGTGCCAGCAGCCAATCCTTGGGACAGCCCCAGCATTTT,CASSQSLGQPQHF
many,TRBJ2-4,.,TRBV15,TGTGCCACCAGCAGAGATAAGGCAGGGTCTCTAGCCAAAAACATTCAGTACTTC,CATSRDKAGSLAKNIQYF
many,TRBJ2-1,.,TRBV5-6,TGTGCCAGCAGGGATACAGGTCAGTCGTTTCCTTACAATGAGCAGTTCTTC,CASRDTGQSFPYNEQFF
many,TRBJ2-1,.,TRBV20-1,TGCAGTGCACCCATCCCCGGGGACAATGAGCAGTTCTTC,CSAPIPGDNEQFF
many,TRBJ2-7,TRBD2,TRBV15,TGTGCCACCAGCAGAGATGGGGGGAGGGTGGAGCAGTACTTC,CATSRDGGRVEQYF
many,TRBJ2-1,TRBD1,TRBV10-3,TGTGCCATCAGACCTACACTGGACAGGGCGGTCAATGAGCAGTTCTTC,CAIRPTLDRAVNEQFF
many,TRBJ2-5,.,TRBV7-2,TGTGCCAGCAGCTTAGACCCAGGGGGGAAGACCCAGTACTTC,CASSLDPGGKTQYF
many,TRBJ2-3,.,TRBV4-2,TGTGCCAGCAGCCAAGATCCGGGGGGCACAGATACGCAGTATTTT,CASSQDPGGTDTQYF
many,TRBJ1-5,.,TRBV14,TGTGCCAGCAGCCAACATGAAATGCAGCCCCAGCATTTT,CASSQHEMQPQHF
many,TRBJ1-5,TRBD1,TRBV20-1,TGCAGTGCCTCGGGACAGCTTAGCAATCAGCCCCAGCATTTT,CSASGQLSNQPQHF
medium-sized,TRBJ1-1,.,TRBV2,TGTGCCAGCGCAAGGGGGACTGAAGCTTTCTTT,CASARGTEAFF
many,TRBJ2-5,TRBD1,TRBV2,TGTGCCAGCAGTGAGGGGACAGGGGAAGAGACCCAGTACTTC,CASSEGTGEETQYF
.,TRBJ1-1,.,TRBV11-1,TGTGCCAGCAGCTTGGAAGGGGTCGGGAGCACTGAAGCTTTCTTT,CASSLEGVGSTEAFF
.,TRBJ1-2,.,TRBV30,TGTGCCTGGAGTGTACTAGGTCTGGGACAACAGTATGGCTACACCTTC,CAWSVLGLGQQYGYTF
medium-sized,TRBJ2-1,.,TRBV5-6,TGTGCCAGCAGCTTGGTAAGGGCCCTCGAACAGAATGAGCAGTTCTTC,CASSLVRALEQNEQFF
once,TRBJ1-1,TRBD1,TRBV20-1,TGCAGTGCTAGGGCGCTGGGGACAGGGTGGGTGAACACTGAAGTTTTCTTT,CSARALGTGWVNTEVFF
many,TRBJ2-5,.,TRBV7-6,TGTGCCAGCAGCCGAGTGTGGCAAGAGACCCAGTACTTC,CASSRVWQETQYF
medium-sized,TRBJ1-5,.,TRBV20-1,TGCAGTGCCGGGACGGCGAATCAGCCCCAGCATTTT,CSAGTANQPQHF
.,TRBJ2-4,TRBD1,TRBV24-1,TGTGCCACCAGTGATAGGGGACAGGGGAACATTCAGTACTTC,CATSDRGQGNIQYF
many,TRBJ1-2,.,TRBV6-1,TGTGCCCACCGGGACTCCCCACTCTATGGCTACACCTTC,CAHRDSPLYGYTF
many,TRBJ2-3,.,TRBV11-2,TGTGCCAGCAGCCCACAGCAGGCGGGCGCAGATACGCAGTATTTT,CASSPQQAGADTQYF
many,TRBJ1-2,.,TRBV6-5,TGTGCCAGCAGCCCCGGAGCAGGCTACACCTTC,CASSPGAGYTF
.,TRBJ2-7,TRBD2,TRBV20-1,TGCAGTGCTAGATACTCTAGCGGTTCCTACGAGCAGTACTTC,CSARYSSGSYEQYF
many,TRBJ1-4,TRBD1,TRBV5-1,TGCGCCAGCAGCACGACCCCCCAGGGGACAGATGAAAAACTGTTTTTT,CASSTTPQGTDEKLFF
many,TRBJ1-4,TRBD1,TRBV7-9,TGTGCCAGCAGCTTGGACAGGGGTAATGAAAAACTGTTTTTT,CASSLDRGNEKLFF
many,TRBJ2-2,.,TRBV7-2,TGTGCCAGCAGCTTAGGCGGGGGCTACACCGGGGAGCTGTTTTTT,CASSLGGGYTGELFF
many,TRBJ1-2,.,TRBV6-9,TGTGCCAGCAGCGTAGGGCTCAACTATGGCTACACCTTC,CASSVGLNYGYTF
many,TRBJ2-1,.,TRBV2,TGTGCCAGCAGTATGTCCCGGGACATCTATGAGCAGTTCTTC,CASSMSRDIYEQFF
many,TRBJ2-2,TRBD2,TRBV10-3,TGTGCCACGACACCGCTAGCGGGGGGCGGCACCGGGGAGCTGTTTTTT,CATTPLAGGGTGELFF
many,TRBJ2-3,.,TRBV5-4,TGTGCCAGCAGCGGACACATGGCAGATACGCAGTATTTT,CASSGHMADTQYF
.,TRBJ2-1,TRBD1,TRBV12-3/TRBV12-4,TGTGCCAGCTGGGTTTGGACAGGTGAGCAGTTCTTC,CASWVWTGEQFF
many,TRBJ1-6,TRBD1,TRBV5-1,TGCGCCAGCAGCTTATATCCGGGACAGGAGAGCCGTAATTCACCCCTCCACTTT,CASSLYPGQESRNSPLHF
.,TRBJ2-7,.,TRBV5-1,TGCGCCAGCAGCTTGGTACAGAGGGGTCAGGAAGCGCAGTACTTC,CASSLVQRGQEAQYF
many,TRBJ1-5,.,TRBV27,TGTGCCAGCAGTTTATCGACCGTAGGCAATCAGCCCCAGCATTTT,CASSLSTVGNQPQHF